This TCR beta chain was found in a study of CXCR3-negative and CXCR3-positive naive CD8 T cells. Overall study: Sequencing yielded around 130 million TRB reads, roughly 1.5 +/- 0.3 million per library.

Study observations and caveats: Relative to CXCR3-negative naive cells, CXCR3-positive naive cells had more hydrophobic TRB CDR3s. Naive CXCR3-negative and CXCR3-positive cells had similar TRBV-TRBJ usage; memory differed. Surface CD5 was comparable between naive subsets; TCR strength was inferred from TRB CDR3 properties.

The naive CD8+ gate required CD45RO-CCR7+CD27+CD95- phenotype. For this clonotype: Its specificity is not known.

This CDR3 comprises 15 residues. The V gene's germline CDR1 is MDHEN and CDR2 SYDVKM. All TRB cDNA libraries came from 5' RACE performed with UMI labels. From its re-call of the 5' RACE reads, TCRdb lists each CDR3 protein once, without DNA. The table for this sample gives 50,000 to 65,000 distinct CDR3 sequences. Sequenced: naive CXCR3+ CD8+ T cells from blood. Subset: CD45RO-CCR7+CD27+CD95- naive CD8+ T cells expressing CXCR3 (TNR3+). This receptor was taken from a human donor in good health. Some clones in this sample may be carry-over from other donors' samples. The genes are TRBV28 and TRBJ2-7; TCRdb calls TRBD1, which cannot be checked without DNA. The CDR3 sequence is CASSFRGRMRHEQYF.